A single sample gave rise to the 32 T cell receptor beta chains below, sequenced in a study of blood T cell repertoires in COVID-19 (dated by TCRdb to 2019 to 2021). Library method: the immunoSEQ multiplex PCR assay. Entries here come from immuneACCESS through TCRdb and include only in-frame sequences with V and J called. Some clones fail to appear in such tables; in the studies checked, an unresolved V gene covers under half of the shortfall, and the cause of the remainder is unknown. The sample profile shows some 66,000 clones; 82% of them were found once. The ten biggest clones cover about 6.9% of the sample. Sequencing was done on a sample of peripheral blood. Receptor source: a man in his sixties with acute or convalescent COVID-19.

V gene TRBV9 combines with J gene TRBJ2-1; D not certain. Germline V gives CDR1 SGDLS, CDR2 YYNGEE. CDR3 length: 12 amino acids. V lost 3 bases and J 9 bases, leaving 10 bases between the germline ends. The CDR3 loop reads CASSAEEREQFF. DNA of the CDR3: TGTGCCAGCAGCGCAGAGGAGCGTGAGCAGTTCTTC.

This chain uses TRBV12-3 or TRBV12-4 with TRBJ1-1; D uncertain. This CDR3 region has 13 residues. V was clipped by 5 bases and J by 4 bases, with 11 bases between them. CDR3 nucleotide sequence: TGTGCCAGCAGTCGGGATTGGGGCACTGAAGCTTTCTTT. The encoded protein is CASSRDWGTEAFF.

The chain links TRBV29-1 to TRBJ1-1, with D maybe TRBD1 (5 bases). The CDR3 is 14 residues long. Germline-derived CDR1 and CDR2 are SQVTM and ANQGSEA. Here the CDR3 DNA reads TGCACCATGCGGAGGGGATGGAAGAACACTGAAGCTTTCTTT. It is translated as CTMRRGWKNTEAFF.

J is TRBJ1-6 and V is TRBV7-9; 9 bases map to TRBD1. V was clipped by 5 bases and J by 7 bases; unmatched bases: 6. Germline CDR1 is SEHNR and CDR2 is FQNEAQ (reference sequence). The CDR3 runs 15 residues. The CDR3 DNA reads TGTGCCAGCAGCCCACCGGGACAGGGAAATTCACCCCTCCACTTT. The encoded protein is CASSPPGQGNSPLHF.

This clone was found once. V is TRBV3-1 (or the pseudogene TRBV3-2) and J is TRBJ1-6; D is uncertain. This CDR3 is 14 amino acids long. Germline assignment: CDR1 LGHDT and CDR2 YNNKEL (reference sequence). Trimming cost V 2 bases and J 10 bases, with 12 bases left between them. The CDR3 here is CASSQTGDGSPLHF. CDR3 nucleotides: TGTGCCAGCAGCCAAACGGGTGATGGATCACCCCTCCACTTT.

This clone was seen once. The chain combines TRBV5-4 with TRBJ2-5; 10 bases match TRBD2. The trim removed 0 bases at V and 2 bases at J, leaving 4 bases unmatched. Germline V lookup: CDR1 SGHNT, CDR2 YYREEE (reference sequence). There are 16 residues in the CDR3. The CDR3 DNA follows: TGTGCCAGCAGCTTGGCGGCTAGCGGGGGACAAGAGACCCAGTACTTC. It specifies CASSLAASGGQETQYF.

As DNA, the CDR3 is TGTGCCAGCAGCTCTCAAAATGGACAGGGACGAGATACGCAGTATTTT. Translated: CASSSQNGQGRDTQYF. V gene TRBV11-2 combines with J gene TRBJ2-3; 8 bases map to TRBD1. Germline CDR1 is SGHAT and CDR2 is FQNNGV. The CDR3 has 16 amino acids. Trimming took 4 bases from V and 5 from J; bases not matched to a gene: 11.

J is TRBJ1-2 and V is TRBV7-2; D call uncertain. There are 15 residues in the CDR3. V was clipped by 4 bases and J by 5 bases, with 17 bases between them. CDR1 is SGHTA and CDR2 is FQGNSA in the germline V gene. DNA of the CDR3: TGTGCCAGCAGCTCATCTCGGTCGGGAGGATATGGCTACACCTTC. It specifies CASSSSRSGGYGYTF.

This chain connects TRBV27 to TRBJ1-3; TRBD1 agrees at 8 bases. The CDR3 contains 16 residues. The V segment lost 1 base and the J segment 3 bases; nucleotides outside the gene matches: 5. The germline V gene has CDR1 MNHEY and CDR2 SMNVEV (reference sequence). The CDR3 bases are TGTGCCAGCAGTTTATATGCAGGGGGCGGTGGAAACACCATATATTTT. It translates to CASSLYAGGGGNTIYF.

The gene calls are TRBV9 and TRBJ2-5, with no clear D. CDR1 SGDLS and CDR2 YYNGEE come from the germline V gene. The CDR3 sequence is 13 residues long. Deletions cut 2 bases from V and 2 bases from J, with 7 bases between. CDR3 residues: CASSVSGQETQYF. DNA of the CDR3: TGTGCCAGCAGCGTTTCCGGTCAAGAGACCCAGTACTTC.

The rearrangement links TRBV9 to TRBJ2-6; D gene unclear. Trimming pared 4 bases from V and 1 base from J, leaving 9 bases between. The germline V gene encodes CDR1 SGDLS and CDR2 YYNGEE. The CDR3 has 15 residues. The CDR3 reads CASSLGGSGANVLTF. The DNA for the CDR3 is TGTGCCAGCAGCCTAGGCGGTTCTGGGGCCAACGTCCTGACTTTC.

J is TRBJ1-2 and V is TRBV10-3, with 7 bases lining up with TRBD1. The CDR3 consists of 16 residues. Germline assignment: CDR1 ENHRY and CDR2 SYGVKD. After removal of 4 bases from V and 7 bases from J, the junction contained 15 bases not matched to a gene. CDR3 amino acids: CAISGWVAGGRSGYTF. The CDR3 DNA sequence: TGTGCCATCAGTGGGTGGGTGGCAGGGGGAAGGAGTGGCTACACCTTC.

V and J are TRBV5-1 and TRBJ1-3; 7 bases align to TRBD1. This CDR3 is built from 15 residues. The germline V gene has CDR1 SGHRS and CDR2 YFSETQ. After removal of 3 bases from V and 0 bases from J, the junction contained 3 bases not matched to a gene. CDR3 amino acids: CASSSTGSSGNTIYF. The CDR3 DNA sequence: TGCGCCAGCAGCTCGACAGGGAGCTCTGGAAACACCATATATTTT.

The genes are TRBV6-2 or TRBV6-3 and TRBJ2-6, with TRBD1 matching 10 bases. This CDR3 is built from 15 residues. The germline V gene encodes CDR1 MNHEY and CDR2 SVGEGT. After removal of 6 bases from V and 5 bases from J, the junction contained 4 bases not matched to a gene. CDR3: CASSWDRGWANVLTF. The CDR3 nucleotides are TGTGCCAGCAGCTGGGACAGGGGCTGGGCCAACGTCCTGACTTTC.

The V call is TRBV19, the J call TRBJ1-4, with 9 positions matching TRBD1. This CDR3 is 14 amino acids long. V shed 4 bases, J shed 7 bases, and the junction held 4 bases outside the gene matches. CDR1 and CDR2 from the germline V gene are LNHDA and SQIVND (reference sequence). The CDR3 sequence: CASSTGTGSEKLFF. DNA of the CDR3: TGTGCCAGTAGTACCGGGACAGGGAGTGAAAAACTGTTTTTT.

This clone was observed a handful of times. The V call is TRBV7-2, the J call TRBJ2-7; 7 bases agree with TRBD1. The V gene end was trimmed by 5 bases and the J gene end by 5 bases; junction bases not matched to a gene: 3. The germline V gene has CDR1 SGHTA and CDR2 FQGNSA. The CDR3 has 12 amino acids. CDR3 amino acids: CASSLQGNEQYF. CDR3 sequence (DNA): TGTGCCAGCAGCCTACAGGGGAACGAGCAGTACTTC.

This rearrangement joins TRBV15 to TRBJ2-7, with D maybe TRBD1 (6 bases). The CDR3 runs to 14 residues. V lost 7 bases and J 1 base, leaving 14 bases between the germline ends. Germline V lookup: CDR1 LNHNV, CDR2 YYDKDF (reference sequence). In DNA form, the CDR3 reads TGTGCCACCATGGCCGACAGGAGTTCCTACGAGCAGTACTTC. Protein product: CATMADRSSYEQYF.

The chain carries TRBV10-1 and TRBJ2-7; 9 nucleotides match TRBD1. The CDR3 sequence is 14 residues long. The germline gives CDR1 WNHNN, CDR2 SYGVQD (reference sequence). The V gene end was trimmed by 4 bases and the J gene end by 2 bases; junction bases not matched to a gene: 3. DNA of the CDR3: TGCGCCAGCAGTGGTGGGACAGGGACCTACGAGCAGTACTTC. It translates to CASSGGTGTYEQYF.

The rearrangement links TRBV2 to TRBJ2-7; 8 bases align to TRBD1. V gave up 2 bases and J gave up 0 bases; unmatched junction bases: 6. Per the germline V gene, CDR1 is SNHLY and CDR2 is FYNNEI. There are 16 residues in the CDR3. Here the CDR3 reads CASSEPNRGSSYEQYV. CDR3 nucleotides: TGTGCCAGCAGTGAACCGAACAGGGGGTCCTCCTACGAGCAGTACGTC.

This clone was seen a few times. V usage is TRBV27 and J usage is TRBJ2-7; D is possibly TRBD2 (5 bases). Germline lookup yields CDR1 MNHEY and CDR2 SMNVEV (reference sequence). This CDR3 region has 16 residues. The ends were cut back, 4 bases at V and 5 bases at J, with 21 bases in the middle. The CDR3 region has the DNA TGTGCCAGCAGTTCCTCCGGGCTAGCTGAGTTCCACGAGCAGTACGTC. Translation: CASSSSGLAEFHEQYV.

The chain employs TRBV25-1 and TRBJ2-1; D gene ambiguous. Trimming removed 8 bases from V and 0 bases from J, with 14 bases in between. Germline CDR1 is MGHDK and CDR2 is SYGVNS. This CDR3 is built from 15 residues. The CDR3 sequence is CASASFGSSYNEQFF. CDR3 in DNA: TGTGCCAGCGCCTCTTTTGGCAGCTCCTACAATGAGCAGTTCTTC. Drawing the rest from reference TRBV25-1 and TRBJ2-1, the complete variable domain is EADIYQTPRYLVIGTGKKITLECSQTMGHDKMYWYQQDPGMELHLIHYSYGVNSTEKGDLSSESTVSRIRTEHFPLTLESARPSHTSQYLCASASFGSSYNEQFFGPGTRLTVL.

The CDR3 coding sequence is TGTGCCAGCAGCTTGTTTCAGGGTAACGAGCAGTACTTC. This translates into CASSLFQGNEQYF. This rearrangement joins TRBV5-6 to TRBJ2-7; D perhaps matches TRBD1 (5 bases). Trimming removed 1 base at V and 5 bases at J, with 10 bases between. The germline gives CDR1 SGHDT, CDR2 YYEEEE. There are 13 residues in the CDR3.

The chain uses TRBV5-4 and TRBJ2-5; D perhaps matches TRBD2 (5 bases). Germline assignment: CDR1 SGHNT and CDR2 YYREEE (reference sequence). V lost 5 bases and J lost 6, with 23 bases in between. This CDR3 has 16 amino acids. The CDR3 loop reads CASSYPDTPGVQTQYF. The CDR3 coding sequence is TGTGCCAGCAGTTACCCCGACACCCCCGGGGTACAGACCCAGTACTTC.

The chain links TRBV29-1 to TRBJ2-3; a possible D gene is TRBD2 (6 bases). Germline lookup yields CDR1 SQVTM and CDR2 ANQGSEA. V lost 7 bases and J 3 bases, leaving 17 bases between the germline ends. The CDR3 length is 14 residues. The CDR3, as DNA: TGCAGCGGAACAGCCCTAGCGATTACAGATACGCAGTATTTT. Translating it yields CSGTALAITDTQYF.

This clone was seen once. Here the CDR3 DNA reads TGCAGCGTGGGAGGTCTGGGATCAGTCTACAATGAGCAGTTCTTC. Amino acids: CSVGGLGSVYNEQFF. The chain combines TRBV29-1 with TRBJ2-1; D may be TRBD2 (6 bases). This CDR3 has 15 amino acids. V was pared by 6 bases and J by 3 bases, with 18 bases between. In germline, CDR1 is SQVTM, CDR2 ANQGSEA.

The chain is built from TRBV7-2 and TRBJ2-4; D is perhaps TRBD1 (6 bases). The CDR3 length is 19 residues. Looked up from germline, CDR1 is SGHTA and CDR2 is FQGNSA. V shed 1 base and J shed 1 base, with 20 bases lying between them. CDR3 nucleotides: TGTGCCAGCAGCTTAGAGGGAGCCCAGGGGAAGGTTGCCAAAAACATTCAGTACTTC. It codes for CASSLEGAQGKVAKNIQYF.

The chain carries TRBV30 and TRBJ2-7, with 10 bases that match TRBD1. Germline V lookup: CDR1 GTSNPN, CDR2 SVGIG (reference sequence). J was trimmed by 3 bases and V by 6 bases; bases with no gene match: 5. The CDR3 covers 13 residues. CDR3 in DNA: TGTGCCTGTACCGGGACAGGGGACTACGAGCAGTACTTC. Translated: CACTGTGDYEQYF.

The DNA of the CDR3 is TGTGCCAGCAGCGTTGGGACTAGCGGGGGCCGTCAGTTCTTC. It specifies CASSVGTSGGRQFF. V and J are TRBV7-2 and TRBJ2-1, with 14 positions matching TRBD2. Trimming removed 5 bases from V and 13 bases from J; junction bases left unmatched: 7. This CDR3 comprises 14 residues. CDR1 is SGHTA and CDR2 is FQGNSA in the germline V gene. Variable domain in full (rest from reference TRBV7-2 and TRBJ2-1): GAGVSQSPSNKVTEKGKDVELRCDPISGHTALYWYRQSLGQGLEFLIYFQGNSAPDKSGLPSDRFSAERTGGSVSTLTIQRTQQEDSAVYLCASSVGTSGGRQFFGPGTRLTVL.

J is TRBJ1-1 and V is TRBV5-1, with D possibly TRBD1 on 5 matching bases. The CDR3 is made up of 13 amino acids. Trimming cost V 3 bases and J 0 bases, with 6 bases left between them. CDR1 and CDR2 from the germline V gene are SGHRS and YFSETQ. CDR3 residues: CASSSTVNTEAFF. CDR3 DNA sequence: TGCGCCAGCAGCTCGACAGTGAACACTGAAGCTTTCTTT. Full variable domain (remainder filled in from reference TRBV5-1 and TRBJ1-1): KAGVTQTPRYLIKTRGQQVTLSCSPISGHRSVSWYQQTPGQGLQFLFEYFSETQRNKGNFPGRFSGRQFSNSRSEMNVSTLELGDSALYLCASSSTVNTEAFFGQGTRLTVV.

In its sample, this clone was seen a few times. This chain connects TRBV2 to TRBJ2-7; 7 bases agree with TRBD1. Germline CDR1 is SNHLY and CDR2 is FYNNEI. The CDR3 totals 14 residues. The V gene end was trimmed by 6 bases and the J gene end by 2 bases; junction bases not matched to a gene: 7. CDR3 in amino acids: CASSQRGRAYEQYF. As DNA, the CDR3 is TGTGCCAGCAGCCAGAGGGGGCGGGCCTACGAGCAGTACTTC.

V gene TRBV6-5 combines with J gene TRBJ2-1; tentative D call: TRBD1 (5 bases). The V gene's germline CDR1 is MNHEY and CDR2 SVGAGI. CDR3 length equals 15 residues. With 0 bases removed from V and 4 bases from J, the gap between germline ends came to 10 bases. The DNA for the CDR3 is TGTGCCAGCAGTTACTCGAGAGGACAATACAATGAGCAGTTCTTC. Amino acids: CASSYSRGQYNEQFF.

There are a few counts of this clone. This chain joins TRBV4-2 and TRBJ1-5; TRBD1 matches 10 bases. The CDR3 runs to 16 residues. Per germline, CDR1 LGHNA and CDR2 YNFKEQ. Losses at the gene ends were 1 base for V and 5 bases for J; bases not matched to a gene: 5. CDR3 region: CASSQGAGQGYQPQHF. Here the CDR3 DNA reads TGTGCCAGCAGCCAAGGGGCGGGACAGGGGTATCAGCCCCAGCATTTT.